The 2 T cell receptor beta chains in this list originate from one sample, sequenced in a study of cytomegalovirus exposure and HLA in healthy donors (dated by TCRdb to about 2017). Library preparation employed the immunoSEQ multiplex PCR assay. For the multiplex PCR, a mixture combining 60 forward primers for TCR Vbeta segments and 13 reverse primers for TCR Jbeta segments was used. TCRdb obtained this table from immuneACCESS and retained in-frame rearrangements with V and J assigned. These tables miss some clones; where compared with another copy, unresolved V genes account for less than half of the shortfall, and the remainder is unexplained. The sample table lists about 73,000 clones, about 75% of them with a count of one. The ten largest make up 9.5% to 15% of the sample. The sequenced sample was PBMCs. The receptors shown here come from a man between 65 and 80 years old in good health and CMV-seronegative.

This chain uses TRBV30 with TRBJ2-1; 7 nucleotides align to TRBD2. Germline CDR1 reads GTSNPN; CDR2 reads SVGIG (reference sequence). The CDR3 spans 14 residues. With 3 bases clipped from V and 2 bases from J, the junction kept 4 bases outside the gene matches. In DNA form, the CDR3 reads TGTGCCTGGAGACGAGCGGGACCCTACAATGAGCAGTTCTTC. It is translated as CAWRRAGPYNEQFF.

The V and J genes are TRBV6-5 and TRBJ1-6; tentative D call: TRBD1 (5 bases). CDR1 is MNHEY and CDR2 is SVGAGI in the germline V gene. There are 15 residues in the CDR3. Trimming cost V 2 bases and J 10 bases, with 15 bases left between them. CDR3 nucleotides: TGTGCCAGCAGTTACGACCGGGCCCCAGGGTCACCCCTCCACTTT. Translated, it gives CASSYDRAPGSPLHF.